This TCR beta chain was sequenced for a study of blood T cell repertoires in COVID-19 (dated by TCRdb to 2018 to 2021). Looking at the study overall: Samples from collaborators originated in the United States, Italy and Spain and spanned both the acute and convalescent phases of COVID-19. The prospective study material was composed of cDNA or gDNA derived from T cells, B-cell-depleted T cells, or PBMCs. Deeply sampled blood TCRbeta repertoires from subjects exposed to, actively infected with, or recovered from COVID-19 were included in the dataset. The repertoires were released in a freely available public database meant as a resource for research on the immune response to SARS-CoV-2. Samples came from the ongoing ImmuneRACE study (first 160 participants) plus 1,254 subjects from 6 global collaborators. A de-identified subject ID, COVID-19 status, age in years and sex were almost always included in the sample metadata. Where HLA class I and class II types were available, the types were taken from metadata supplied by the sample provider, not from assay-based typing.

The investigation overall reported the following: The amount of clinical and demographic metadata varied by source and participant and was provided uncurated.

Turning to this clone: The target of this receptor is not known. Base qualities are not recorded, but no much larger clone differs from it by a single base.

TCRbeta CDR3 regions were amplified from genomic DNA using the immunoSEQ Assay, a bias-controlled multiplex PCR. Per the authors' processing: The number of nucleated cells in each sample was estimated by amplification of reference gene primers within the assay. To quantify the absolute abundance of each unique TCRbeta CDR3 rearrangement, sequence reads were collapsed and filtered. Productive Simpson clonality was computed per sample as the square root of Simpson's diversity index over productive rearrangements. TCRdb mirrors the immuneACCESS table, restricted to in-frame sequences. Some clones are absent from its copies; in checked studies, under half trace to an unresolved V gene, and the reason for the others is unknown. The D gene and trimming were derived from the DNA, and the V and J assignments and clone size from that table. The sample data list roughly 200,000 clones, and 75% to 85% of these were observed just once. The ten largest clones capture under 7% of the sample.

One collaborating source in Seattle enrolled patients while the patients were actively infected and followed the patients over time throughout the course of disease. The collaborating institutions used their own protocols to collect whole blood in K2EDTA tubes. For TCRbeta analysis, collaborators shipped samples in one of three forms: frozen whole blood, isolated PBMCs, or DNA extracted from either of those sample types. V loses 3 bases, J loses 9 bases, and the germline ends lie 18 bases apart. According to the germline V gene (reference sequence), CDR1 reads DFQATT and CDR2 reads SNEGSKA. The CDR3 holds 14 amino acids from the cysteine to the phenylalanine. Only CDR3 DNA remains: 42 bases, in frame from the first base.

Here the chain combines TRBV20-1 and TRBJ1-5; the D gene remains uncertain. The TCR was taken from a woman between 40 and 50 years old with COVID-19, enrolled during active disease. The specimen sequenced was peripheral blood. The sequence in DNA is TGCAGTGCTAGTCGGGATATCAACTCCGCGCCCCAGCATTTT. This encodes CSASRDINSAPQHF.